This entry lists 10 T cell receptor beta chains sequenced from one sample in a study of graft-versus-host responses after intestinal transplantation. Assay used: immunoSEQ multiplex PCR; TCRdb lists only in-frame clones, some missing. Among fewer than 15,000 clones listed, approximately 84% were seen once. Sample: PBMCs, taken after intestinal transplantation. The receptors come from a human patient who received an intestinal transplant, so some T cells may come from the graft donor.

The V and J genes are TRBV28 and TRBJ1-5; D unclear. V dropped 3 bases and J dropped 6 bases, with 12 bases sitting between them. CDR1 and CDR2 (germline): MDHEN, SYDVKM. This CDR3 spans 14 amino acids. CDR3 loop: CASSLWLEGQPQHF. As DNA, the CDR3 is TGTGCCAGCAGTTTGTGGCTCGAGGGTCAGCCCCAGCATTTT.

This clone is classed as medium-sized. CDR3 region: CASNPTGRELMDTQYF. The CDR3 DNA is TGTGCCAGTAACCCCACCGGGCGGGAGCTTATGGATACGCAGTATTTT. The chain carries TRBV19 and TRBJ2-3, with 7 bases lining up with TRBD2. This CDR3 spans 16 amino acids. Germline V gene data show CDR1 as LNHDA and CDR2 as SQIVND (reference sequence). Trimming took 7 bases from V and 6 from J; bases not matched to a gene: 16. Based on the CDR3 plus reference TRBV19 and TRBJ2-3, the full variable domain is DGGITQSPKYLFRKEGQNVTLSCEQNLNHDAMYWYRQDPGQGLRLIYYSQIVNDFQKGDIAEGYSVSREKKESFPLTVTSAQKNPTAFYLCASNPTGRELMDTQYFGPGTRLTVL.

The chain combines TRBV9 with TRBJ1-5; a weak D match, TRBD1 (6 bases). This CDR3 is 15 amino acids long. The V gene lost 4 bases and the J gene lost 6 bases, with 17 bases spanning the gap. Germline CDR1 reads SGDLS; CDR2 reads YYNGEE. The CDR3 DNA reads as TGTGCCAGCAGCCCTAACACAGGGACGTCTCAGCCCCAGCATTTT. Amino acids: CASSPNTGTSQPQHF.

The chain combines TRBV7-8 with TRBJ2-7; D call uncertain. The CDR3 totals 15 residues. Trimming shortened V by 4 bases and J by 3 bases, and 16 bases separated the two germline ends. From germline, CDR1 is SGHVS and CDR2 FQNEAQ. This CDR3 reads CASSYASGARYEQYF. The CDR3 region has the DNA TGTGCCAGCAGCTACGCGAGTGGAGCGCGCTACGAGCAGTACTTC.

V is TRBV7-9 and J is TRBJ1-2, with D possibly TRBD1 on 5 matching bases. CDR1 and CDR2 from the germline V gene are SEHNR and FQNEAQ (reference sequence). Deletions cut 5 bases from V and 6 bases from J, with 13 bases between. The CDR3 covers 13 residues. The CDR3 loop reads CASSPGAGNGYTF. The CDR3, as DNA: TGTGCCAGCAGCCCTGGGGCGGGGAATGGCTACACCTTC. Full variable domain (missing parts from reference TRBV7-9 and TRBJ1-2): DTGVSQNPRHKITKRGQNVTFRCDPISEHNRLYWYRQTLGQGPEFLTYFQNEAQLEKSRLLSDRFSAERPKGSFSTLEIQRTEQGDSAMYLCASSPGAGNGYTFGSGTRLTVV.

The chain couples TRBV7-9 to TRBJ2-3, with a possible D match to TRBD2 (5 bases). Germline CDR1 is SEHNR and CDR2 is FQNEAQ (reference sequence). The CDR3 spans 14 residues. Trimming cost V 0 bases and J 6 bases, with 10 bases left between them. CDR3 region: CASSLAGVGDTQYF. Here the CDR3 DNA reads TGTGCCAGCAGCTTAGCGGGAGTAGGTGATACGCAGTATTTT.

CDR3 sequence (DNA): TGCAGCGTTGATACCGGGAACACCGGGGAGCTGTTTTTT. Protein: CSVDTGNTGELFF. The chain joins TRBV29-1 to TRBJ2-2; no firm D call. The CDR3 loop spans 13 amino acids. V was clipped by 3 bases and J by 1 base, with 6 bases between them. The V gene's germline CDR1 is SQVTM and CDR2 ANQGSEA.

The CDR3 DNA follows: TGTGCCATCAGTGAGGCGAACAATGTTGAAAAACTGTTTTTT. It encodes CAISEANNVEKLFF. The chain carries TRBV10-3 and TRBJ1-4; no clear D. The CDR3 totals 14 residues. V lost 2 bases and J lost 7, with 11 bases in between. Germline CDR1 is ENHRY and CDR2 is SYGVKD.

The J gene is TRBJ2-7, the V gene TRBV11-3; D is possibly TRBD2 (5 bases). CDR1 and CDR2 from the germline V gene are SGHNT and YENEEA. This CDR3 is built from 13 residues. V was shortened by 3 bases and J by 3 bases, with 9 bases between the two germline ends. CDR3: CASSFGNGYEQYF. As DNA, the CDR3 is TGTGCCAGCAGCTTCGGGAACGGCTACGAGCAGTACTTC.

The J gene is TRBJ2-2, the V gene TRBV6-5; 8 positions match TRBD1. Trimming at V came to 6 bases and at J to 3 bases, leaving 6 bases not matched to a gene. Germline V gene sequence: CDR1 MNHEY, CDR2 SVGAGI. The CDR3 runs to 15 residues. The DNA of the CDR3 is TGTGCCAGCAGCCGGACAGGGAGAGACACCGGGGAGCTGTTTTTT. The encoded protein is CASSRTGRDTGELFF.